The clone carrying this TCR beta chain showed up many times. Its antigen is undetermined. This specimen comes from a study of T cell repertoires in cytomegalovirus infection. Study summary: Public TCR beta signatures marked donors with CMV infection and the matching HLA.

Overall study findings and caveats: The study found HLA-C-restricted CMV-specific TCR beta clonotypes dominating the ex vivo response. Frequencies of public TCR beta families were cumulated, and this identified carriers of CMV plus the relevant HLA.

The CDR3 is made up of 15 amino acids. Germline V gene sequence: CDR1 SGHVS, CDR2 FNYEAQ. With 4 bases removed from V and 4 bases from J, the gap between germline ends came to 11 bases. TCRdb reanalysed the reads using MiXCR and keeps one entry per CDR3 protein. The sample consists of 110,000 to 150,000 distinct CDR3 sequences, 6.5% of them appearing once. What was sequenced was PBMCs. This chain joins TRBV7-6 and TRBJ2-6; no definite D call. This TCR derives from a human donor in good health (CMV status not recorded). Some clones in this sample may be carry-over from other donors' samples. CDR3 bases: TGTGCCAGCAGCTCCCATGGTTGGGGGGCCAACGTCCTGACTTTC. It is translated as CASSSHGWGANVLTF.